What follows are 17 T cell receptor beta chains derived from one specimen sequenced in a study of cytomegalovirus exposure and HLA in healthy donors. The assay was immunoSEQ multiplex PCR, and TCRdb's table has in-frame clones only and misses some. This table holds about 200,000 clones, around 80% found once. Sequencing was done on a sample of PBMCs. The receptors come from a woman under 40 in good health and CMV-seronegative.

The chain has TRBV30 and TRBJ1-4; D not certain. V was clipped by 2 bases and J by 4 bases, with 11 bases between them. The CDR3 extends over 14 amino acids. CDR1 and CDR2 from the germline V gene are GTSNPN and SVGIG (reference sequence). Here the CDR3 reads CAWSRWQDNEKLFF. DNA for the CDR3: TGTGCCTGGAGTCGGTGGCAGGATAATGAAAAACTGTTTTTT.

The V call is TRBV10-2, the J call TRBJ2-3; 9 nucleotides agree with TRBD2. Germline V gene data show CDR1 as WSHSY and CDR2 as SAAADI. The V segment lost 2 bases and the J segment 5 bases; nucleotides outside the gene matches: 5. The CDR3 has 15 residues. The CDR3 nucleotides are TGCGCCAGCAGTGAGGGAACTAGCGGGCGAGATACGCAGTATTTT. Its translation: CASSEGTSGRDTQYF.

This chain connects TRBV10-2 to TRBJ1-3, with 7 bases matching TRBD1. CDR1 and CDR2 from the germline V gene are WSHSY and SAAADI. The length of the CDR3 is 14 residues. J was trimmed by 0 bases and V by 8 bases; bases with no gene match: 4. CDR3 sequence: CASGDRYSGNTIYF. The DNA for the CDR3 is TGCGCCAGCGGGGACAGATACTCTGGAAACACCATATATTTT.

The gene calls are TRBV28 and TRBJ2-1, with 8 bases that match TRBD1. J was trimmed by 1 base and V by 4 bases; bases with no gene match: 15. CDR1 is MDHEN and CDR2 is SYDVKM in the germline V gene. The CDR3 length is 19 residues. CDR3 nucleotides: TGTGCCAGCAGTTCTGAGGCCGGGACAGGAACAGGGTCCTACAATGAGCAGTTCTTC. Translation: CASSSEAGTGTGSYNEQFF.

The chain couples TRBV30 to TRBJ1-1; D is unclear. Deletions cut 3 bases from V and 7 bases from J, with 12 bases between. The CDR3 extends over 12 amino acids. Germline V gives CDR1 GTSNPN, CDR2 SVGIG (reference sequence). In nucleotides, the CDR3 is TGTGCCTGGAGACACACCCGAGGTGAAGCTTTCTTT. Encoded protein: CAWRHTRGEAFF.

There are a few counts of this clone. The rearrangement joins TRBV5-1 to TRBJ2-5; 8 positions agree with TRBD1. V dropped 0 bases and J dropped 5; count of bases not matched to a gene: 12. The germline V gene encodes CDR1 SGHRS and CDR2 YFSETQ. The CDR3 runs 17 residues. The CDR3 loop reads CASSLASGAGGRETQYF. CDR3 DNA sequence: TGCGCCAGCAGCTTGGCCTCGGGAGCAGGGGGCCGTGAGACCCAGTACTTC.

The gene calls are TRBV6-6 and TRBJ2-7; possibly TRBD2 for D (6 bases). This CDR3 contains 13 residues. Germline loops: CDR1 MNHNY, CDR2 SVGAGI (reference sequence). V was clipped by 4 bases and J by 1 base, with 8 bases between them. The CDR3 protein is CASSWGLSYEQYF. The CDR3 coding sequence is TGTGCCAGCAGTTGGGGACTTTCCTACGAGCAGTACTTC.

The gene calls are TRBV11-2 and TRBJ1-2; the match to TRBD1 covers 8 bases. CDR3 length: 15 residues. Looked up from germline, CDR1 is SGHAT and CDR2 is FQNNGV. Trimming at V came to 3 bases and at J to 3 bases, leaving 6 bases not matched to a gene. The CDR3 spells CASSLTDRVHYGYTF. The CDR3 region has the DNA TGTGCCAGCAGCTTGACGGACAGGGTACACTATGGCTACACCTTC.

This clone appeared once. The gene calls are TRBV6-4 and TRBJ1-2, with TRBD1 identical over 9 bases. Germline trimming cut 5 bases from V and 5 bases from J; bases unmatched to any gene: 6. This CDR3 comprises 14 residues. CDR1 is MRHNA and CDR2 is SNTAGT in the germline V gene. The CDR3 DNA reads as TGTGCCAGCAGTCCGGAACAGGGGGCTTATGGCTACACCTTC. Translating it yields CASSPEQGAYGYTF.

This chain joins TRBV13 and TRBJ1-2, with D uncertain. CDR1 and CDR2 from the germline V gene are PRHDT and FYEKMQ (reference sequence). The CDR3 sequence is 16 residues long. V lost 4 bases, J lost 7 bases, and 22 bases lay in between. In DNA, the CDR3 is TGTGCCAGCAGCTCCGCCGATGCGGGGAATGAGCGTGGCTACACCTTC. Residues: CASSSADAGNERGYTF.

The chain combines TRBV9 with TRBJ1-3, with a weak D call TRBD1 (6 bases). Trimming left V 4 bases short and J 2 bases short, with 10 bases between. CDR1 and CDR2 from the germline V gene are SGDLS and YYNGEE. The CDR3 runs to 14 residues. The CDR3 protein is CASSPRTAGNTIYF. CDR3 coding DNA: TGTGCCAGCAGCCCCCGGACAGCTGGAAACACCATATATTTT.

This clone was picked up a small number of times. The CDR3 nucleotides read TGTGCCAGCAGCGTCGATGGCAGGGGGACGGCTGAAGCTTTCTTT. Residues: CASSVDGRGTAEAFF. The genes are TRBV7-3 and TRBJ1-1; 7 bases map to TRBD1. The CDR3 contains 15 residues. With 5 bases clipped from V and 6 bases from J, the junction kept 12 bases outside the gene matches. In germline, CDR1 is SGHTA, CDR2 FQGTGA.

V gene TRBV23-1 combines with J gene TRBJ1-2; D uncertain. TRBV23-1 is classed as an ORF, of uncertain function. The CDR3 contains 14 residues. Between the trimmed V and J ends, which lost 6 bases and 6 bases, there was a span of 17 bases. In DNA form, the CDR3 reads TGCGCCAGCAGAGAGGGAGGAAACTATCATGGCTACACCTTC. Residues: CASREGGNYHGYTF.

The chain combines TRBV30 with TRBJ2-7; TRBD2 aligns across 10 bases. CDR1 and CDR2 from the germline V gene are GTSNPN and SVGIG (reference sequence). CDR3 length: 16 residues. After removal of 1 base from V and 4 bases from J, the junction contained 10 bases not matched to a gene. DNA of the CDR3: TGTGCCTGGAGTGGCGGATCGCTAGCGGGAGAATACGAGCAGTACTTC. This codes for CAWSGGSLAGEYEQYF.

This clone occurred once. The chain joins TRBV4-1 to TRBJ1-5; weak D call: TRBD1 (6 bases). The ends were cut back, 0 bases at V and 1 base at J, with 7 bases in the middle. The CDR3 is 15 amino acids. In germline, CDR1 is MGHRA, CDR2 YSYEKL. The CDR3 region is CASSQDTGSNQPQHF. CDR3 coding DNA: TGCGCCAGCAGCCAAGATACAGGGAGCAATCAGCCCCAGCATTTT.

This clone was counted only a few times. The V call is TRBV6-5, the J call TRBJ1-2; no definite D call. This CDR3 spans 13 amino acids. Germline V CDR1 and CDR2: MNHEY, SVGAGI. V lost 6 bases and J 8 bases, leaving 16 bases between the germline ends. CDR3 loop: CASSPLRTGGYTF. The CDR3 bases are TGTGCCAGCAGCCCCCTCCGAACGGGGGGCTACACCTTC.

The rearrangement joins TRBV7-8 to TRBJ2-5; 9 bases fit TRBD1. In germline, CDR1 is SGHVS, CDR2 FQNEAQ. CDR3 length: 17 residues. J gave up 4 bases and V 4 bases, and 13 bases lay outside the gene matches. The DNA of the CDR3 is TGTGCCAGCAGCTCACTACCACCGGGACAGGGTAGAGAGACCCAGTACTTC. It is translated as CASSSLPPGQGRETQYF.